Below, 3 T cell receptor beta chains from the same sample are listed, as sequenced in a study of T cells after yellow fever vaccination. TCRdb re-derived calls from the 5' RACE reads in MiXCR, one entry per CDR3 protein. The table lists hundreds of thousands of distinct CDR3 sequences, over 15% of them singletons, with roughly an eighth in the top ten. The specimen comprised PBMCs, sampled 15 days after the yellow fever booster vaccination. Receptor source: a man younger than 45 who received the YFV17D yellow fever vaccine.

This clonotype was counted only a few times. The V gene is TRBV12-3 or TRBV12-4, the J gene TRBJ2-7; 11 positions agree with TRBD2. Trimming at V came to 5 bases and at J to 4 bases, leaving 10 bases not matched to a gene. The CDR3 has 16 amino acids. This chain's CDR3 is CASSTIAGGPQYEQYF. CDR3 nucleotides: TGTGCCAGCAGTACGATAGCGGGAGGGCCTCAGTACGAGCAGTACTTC.

Only a few counts were recorded for this clonotype. The gene calls are TRBV6-6 and TRBJ1-5; a weak D match, TRBD1 (5 bases). The CDR3 loop spans 13 amino acids. With 8 bases removed from V and 5 bases from J, the gap between germline ends came to 13 bases. The V gene's germline CDR1 is MNHNY and CDR2 SVGAGI (reference sequence). The CDR3 loop is CASSRGSDQPQHF. In nucleotides, the CDR3 is TGTGCCAGCTCGCGGGGGAGCGATCAGCCCCAGCATTTT.

This clonotype was observed a few times. V usage is TRBV4-3 and J usage is TRBJ2-1; D gene ambiguous. CDR3 size: 13 residues. The germline CDR1 and CDR2 sequences are LGHNA and YSLEER. V lost 0 bases, J lost 10 bases, and 10 bases lay in between. The CDR3 sequence: CASSQDPQGEQFF. The DNA of the CDR3 is TGCGCCAGCAGCCAAGATCCTCAAGGGGAGCAGTTCTTC.